Listed below are T cell receptor beta chains from one sample, sequenced in a study of early T cells in non-severe SARS-CoV-2 infection. TCRdb used MiXCR to reprocess the 5' RACE reads, holding one entry per CDR3 protein. This table holds 85,000 to 100,000 distinct CDR3 sequences, approximately 9.9% found once. The material sequenced was whole blood. The receptors were sampled from an adult who was a healthcare worker with PCR-confirmed SARS-CoV-2 infection or an uninfected control (not recorded which). The CDR3 runs from the conserved cysteine through the conserved F or W. A D gene is named only where the DNA matches it firmly. The size entry is marked missing in some rows and otherwise reads once, few, many or a size class.

CDR3 protein: CSVSGTSAYNEQFF; CDR3 DNA: TGCAGCGTGTCCGGGACTAGCGCCTACAATGAGCAGTTCTTC; V gene: TRBV29-1; D gene: TRBD2; J gene: TRBJ2-1; clone size: -
CDR3 protein: CAWGGTPAQYF; CDR3 DNA: TGTGCCTGGGGGGGGACTCCGGCGCAGTATTTT; V gene: TRBV30; D gene: -; J gene: TRBJ2-3; clone size: many
CDR3 protein: CASSFGLENTGELFF; CDR3 DNA: TGTGCCAGCAGCTTTGGGTTAGAGAACACCGGGGAGCTGTTTTTT; V gene: TRBV7-6; D gene: -; J gene: TRBJ2-2; clone size: -
CDR3 protein: CSARRTASYNEQFF; CDR3 DNA: TGCAGTGCTAGAAGGACAGCGAGTTACAATGAGCAGTTCTTC; V gene: TRBV20-1; D gene: -; J gene: TRBJ2-1; clone size: few
CDR3 protein: CATARPDRDRQTQYF; CDR3 DNA: TGTGCCACCGCTCGGCCGGACCGGGACAGGCAGACCCAGTACTTC; V gene: TRBV24-1; D gene: TRBD1; J gene: TRBJ2-5; clone size: many
CDR3 protein: CASSLWGSNEQFF; CDR3 DNA: TGTGCCAGCAGCTTATGGGGGAGCAATGAGCAGTTCTTC; V gene: TRBV7-2; D gene: -; J gene: TRBJ2-1; clone size: many
CDR3 protein: CASSLEGVSGNTIYF; CDR3 DNA: TGCGCCAGCAGCTTGGAGGGGGTCTCTGGAAACACCATATATTTT; V gene: TRBV5-1; D gene: -; J gene: TRBJ1-3; clone size: -
CDR3 protein: CASSPRGTDETEAFF; CDR3 DNA: TGCGCCAGCAGCCCCAGGGGGACAGACGAAACTGAAGCTTTCTTT; V gene: TRBV4-1; D gene: TRBD1; J gene: TRBJ1-1; clone size: -
CDR3 protein: CASSRPGAGVPYEQYF; CDR3 DNA: TGTGCCAGCAGCCGTCCAGGTGCGGGAGTGCCCTACGAGCAGTACTTC; V gene: TRBV2; D gene: TRBD2; J gene: TRBJ2-7; clone size: few
CDR3 protein: CASSLKSTGNTEAFF; CDR3 DNA: TGCGCCAGCTCATTGAAATCGACAGGGAACACTGAAGCTTTCTTT; V gene: TRBV10-2; D gene: -; J gene: TRBJ1-1; clone size: -
CDR3 protein: CASSVAGNSPNEQYF; CDR3 DNA: TGTGCCAGCAGCGTAGCGGGCAACAGCCCCAACGAGCAGTACTTC; V gene: TRBV9; D gene: -; J gene: TRBJ2-7; clone size: -
CDR3 protein: CARRKPPSNQPQHF; CDR3 DNA: TGTGCCAGACGAAAGCCCCCTAGCAATCAGCCCCAGCATTTT; V gene: TRBV19; D gene: -; J gene: TRBJ1-5; clone size: many
CDR3 protein: CAINQGSSYEQYF; CDR3 DNA: TGTGCCATCAATCAGGGGAGCTCCTACGAGCAGTACTTC; V gene: TRBV6-1; D gene: -; J gene: TRBJ2-7; clone size: -
CDR3 protein: CASSSYRGLREQFF; CDR3 DNA: TGTGCCAGCAGTTCATACAGGGGGCTGAGGGAGCAGTTCTTC; V gene: TRBV6-2/TRBV6-3; D gene: TRBD1; J gene: TRBJ2-1; clone size: few
CDR3 protein: CSARGSTWNTGELFF; CDR3 DNA: TGCAGTGCTAGAGGATCCACCTGGAACACCGGGGAGCTGTTTTTT; V gene: TRBV20-1; D gene: -; J gene: TRBJ2-2; clone size: -
CDR3 protein: CASSARGGSYEQYF; CDR3 DNA: TGTGCCAGCAGCGCGAGGGGGGGCTCCTACGAGCAGTACTTC; V gene: TRBV7-9; D gene: -; J gene: TRBJ2-7; clone size: few
CDR3 protein: CASSEGLAGVAVGNEQFF; CDR3 DNA: TGTGCCAGCAGTGAGGGACTAGCGGGAGTCGCTGTGGGGAATGAGCAGTTCTTC; V gene: TRBV2; D gene: TRBD2; J gene: TRBJ2-1; clone size: few
CDR3 protein: CASSPDIYEQYF; CDR3 DNA: TGTGCCAGCAGTCCGGATATCTACGAGCAGTACTTC; V gene: TRBV27; D gene: -; J gene: TRBJ2-7; clone size: -
CDR3 protein: CSAGDRDTF; CDR3 DNA: TGCAGTGCTGGGGACAGGGACACCTTC; V gene: TRBV20-1; D gene: TRBD1; J gene: TRBJ1-2; clone size: many
CDR3 protein: CASSPQGGGYEQYF; CDR3 DNA: TGTGCCAGCAGCCCCCAAGGGGGCGGCTACGAGCAGTACTTC; V gene: TRBV7-9; D gene: TRBD1; J gene: TRBJ2-7; clone size: few
CDR3 protein: CSAASAAGAGEQYF; CDR3 DNA: TGCAGTGCTGCCTCGGCCGCCGGCGCGGGAGAGCAGTACTTC; V gene: TRBV20-1; D gene: -; J gene: TRBJ2-7; clone size: -